A single sample gave rise to the 21 T cell receptor beta chains below, sequenced in a study of T-cell memory formation after mild COVID-19. TCRdb reprocessed the 5' RACE reads with MiXCR, giving one entry per CDR3 protein. The sample carries 450,000 to 650,000 distinct CDR3 sequences, approximately 18% recorded once. The sample was PBMCs or a T cell subset sorted from them (not recorded which). The receptors derive from an adult woman who had mild COVID-19 (a few samples of this study predate the infection). Cell type and time point are not known.

The chain recombines TRBV7-3 with TRBJ2-3; D might be TRBD2 (5 bases). The germline CDR1 and CDR2 sequences are SGHTA and FQGTGA. The germline V and J ends were trimmed by 0 bases and 6 bases, with 7 bases remaining between them. CDR3 length: 13 amino acids. This CDR3 reads CASSLTSGDTQYF. The DNA of the CDR3 is TGTGCCAGCAGCTTAACGTCGGGGGATACGCAGTATTTT.

A few counts support this clonotype. The V and J genes are TRBV7-2 and TRBJ2-5; 9 bases are shared with TRBD2. After removal of 2 bases from V and 2 bases from J, the junction contained 9 bases not matched to a gene. The CDR3 extends over 17 amino acids. In germline, CDR1 is SGHTA, CDR2 FQGNSA. For the CDR3, the DNA is TGTGCCAGCAGCTTAACGGCAGCGGGGGGATTGCAAGAGACCCAGTACTTC. Translated, it gives CASSLTAAGGLQETQYF.

The chain joins TRBV10-3 to TRBJ2-7; D not certain. Germline V gene sequence: CDR1 ENHRY, CDR2 SYGVKD. The CDR3 is 14 amino acids. V was cut by 1 base and J by 0 bases, with 7 bases left in between. As DNA, the CDR3 is TGTGCCATCAGTGAGTTGGGTGGCTCCTACGAGCAGTACTTC. This sequence encodes CAISELGGSYEQYF.

This clonotype was seen only a few times. The rearrangement links TRBV11-3 to TRBJ2-2, with 10 nucleotides matching TRBD1. Trimming cost V 2 bases and J 6 bases; bases outside gene matches: 3. Per germline, CDR1 SGHNT and CDR2 YENEEA. CDR3 size: 15 residues. The CDR3 here is CASSLRTGGAGELFF. CDR3 sequence (DNA): TGTGCCAGCAGCTTAAGGACAGGGGGAGCCGGGGAGCTGTTTTTT.

This clonotype was found a few times. The CDR3, as DNA: TGTGCCACCAGTGACCACAGGTTTGAGCAGTTCTTC. Residues: CATSDHRFEQFF. This chain joins TRBV24-1 and TRBJ2-1; the D gene is possibly TRBD1 (5 bases). The CDR3 runs to 12 residues. Trimming stripped 4 bases from V and 9 bases from J, with 9 bases between. From germline, CDR1 is KGHDR and CDR2 SFDVKD.

In this sample, this clonotype turned up a few times. The rearrangement links TRBV27 to TRBJ2-7; maybe TRBD1 (5 bases). This CDR3 has 15 residues. CDR1 is MNHEY and CDR2 is SMNVEV in the germline V gene (reference sequence). V lost 0 bases and J lost 2, with 11 bases in between. Written as DNA, the CDR3 is TGTGCCAGCAGTTTATCGTGGGGCATGACCTACGAGCAGTACTTC. Translating gives CASSLSWGMTYEQYF.

The V call is TRBV7-2, the J call TRBJ2-1, with 7 nucleotides matching TRBD1. The CDR3 extends over 16 amino acids. In germline, CDR1 is SGHTA, CDR2 FQGNSA. V lost 5 bases, J lost 7 bases, and 14 bases stayed unmatched. Here the CDR3 reads CASSLRVGTARNEQFF. The CDR3 coding sequence is TGTGCCAGCAGCCTAAGAGTCGGGACAGCGAGGAATGAGCAGTTCTTC.

The V and J genes are TRBV12-3 or TRBV12-4 and TRBJ1-1; D possibly corresponds to TRBD1 (6 bases). Trimming shortened V by 4 bases and J by 4 bases, and 10 bases separated the two germline ends. The CDR3 is made up of 13 amino acids. CDR3 sequence: CASSYRERTEAFF. CDR3 sequence (DNA): TGTGCCAGCAGTTACAGGGAGCGCACTGAAGCTTTCTTT.

Only a few counts were recorded for this clonotype. The chain couples TRBV7-9 to TRBJ2-7; 7 bases align to TRBD2. From germline, CDR1 is SEHNR and CDR2 FQNEAQ (reference sequence). The CDR3 length is 14 residues. The ends lost 4 bases at V and 2 bases at J; junction bases unmatched: 5. In DNA, the CDR3 is TGTGCCAGCAGCTCCAGGGACTACCCCTACGAGCAGTACTTC. Amino acids: CASSSRDYPYEQYF.

This clonotype was observed a handful of times. This chain connects TRBV29-1 to TRBJ2-3, with a weak D call TRBD2 (6 bases). The CDR3 sequence is 14 residues long. Germline loops: CDR1 SQVTM, CDR2 ANQGSEA. V lost 5 bases, J lost 3 bases, and 15 bases lay in between. For the CDR3, the DNA is TGCAGCGTTAGTGTTGGTCGGGGGACAGATACGCAGTATTTT. It specifies CSVSVGRGTDTQYF.

This chain joins TRBV20-1 and TRBJ2-7, with 7 bases identical to TRBD2. CDR3 length: 10 amino acids. Germline CDR1 is DFQATT and CDR2 is SNEGSKA (reference sequence). In DNA form, the CDR3 reads TGCAGGGGGGGGGACTACGAGCAGTACTTC. Its protein product is CRGGDYEQYF.

There are a few counts of this clonotype. This sequence joins TRBV19 and TRBJ1-4; unclear D gene. V was clipped by 2 bases and J by 4 bases, with 8 bases between them. Germline V CDR1 and CDR2: LNHDA, SQIVND (reference sequence). This CDR3 spans 14 amino acids. The CDR3 is CASSIYKSNEKLFF. The CDR3 coding sequence is TGTGCCAGTAGTATATATAAGAGTAATGAAAAACTGTTTTTT.

The chain has TRBV27 and TRBJ2-5; 7 bases fit TRBD1. The germline V gene encodes CDR1 MNHEY and CDR2 SMNVEV (reference sequence). Unmatched junction bases numbered 8, after V lost 5 bases and J lost 2 bases. This CDR3 is built from 15 residues. For the CDR3, the DNA is TGTGCCAGCAGTGTGACAGGGAATTATCAAGAGACCCAGTACTTC. Protein sequence: CASSVTGNYQETQYF.

V and J are TRBV29-1 and TRBJ2-1, with TRBD2 as a possible D gene (6 bases). Germline V CDR1 and CDR2: SQVTM, ANQGSEA. The CDR3 is 13 residues long. Trimming left V 4 bases short and J 7 bases short, with 14 bases between. The CDR3 protein is CSVVPGDENEQFF. For the CDR3, the DNA is TGCAGCGTTGTACCGGGAGACGAAAATGAGCAGTTCTTC.

This clonotype was counted many times. V gene TRBV20-1 combines with J gene TRBJ2-1, with 8 positions matching TRBD2. The CDR3 runs to 13 residues. The J segment lost 7 bases and the V segment lost 6 bases, leaving 8 bases of the junction unmatched. Germline values: CDR1 DFQATT, CDR2 SNEGSKA (reference sequence). The CDR3 sequence: CSARAGLVNEQFF. In DNA, the CDR3 is TGCAGTGCCCGAGCGGGACTAGTAAATGAGCAGTTCTTC.

Only a few counts were recorded for this clonotype. The V gene is TRBV5-1, the J gene TRBJ2-3, with a weak D call TRBD2 (6 bases). V shed 0 bases and J shed 2 bases, with 13 bases lying between them. Germline CDR1 is SGHRS and CDR2 is YFSETQ. The CDR3 consists of 16 residues. This CDR3 reads CASSLDAGRLTDTQYF. CDR3 bases: TGCGCCAGCAGCTTGGATGCGGGAAGGCTCACAGATACGCAGTATTTT.

The gene calls are TRBV7-9 and TRBJ2-1; 11 bases line up with TRBD2. The germline V gene has CDR1 SEHNR and CDR2 FQNEAQ (reference sequence). The J segment lost 9 bases and the V segment lost 5 bases, leaving 12 bases of the junction unmatched. This CDR3 comprises 16 residues. CDR3 sequence: CASSTPRSGGALEQFF. The CDR3 nucleotides are TGTGCCAGCAGCACCCCTCGTAGCGGGGGGGCCCTTGAGCAGTTCTTC.

The genes are TRBV18 and TRBJ2-1; D is perhaps TRBD1 (6 bases). This CDR3 has 14 residues. Between the trimmed V and J ends, which lost 4 bases and 5 bases, there was a span of 12 bases. Germline CDR1 reads KGHSH; CDR2 reads LQKENI. This chain's CDR3 is CASSLGTTDNEQFF. The CDR3 DNA reads as TGTGCCAGCTCACTCGGGACAACCGACAATGAGCAGTTCTTC.

This clonotype was seen more than once but under ten times. The junction shows a germline mismatch at one end, possibly a read error. The V gene is TRBV7-7, the J gene TRBJ2-1, with D perhaps matching TRBD1 (5 bases). The germline V gene has CDR1 SSHAT and CDR2 FNYEAQ (reference sequence). The CDR3 has 16 amino acids. The DNA for the CDR3 is TGTGCTAGCAGCTTAGGGGCCGACGTTCGTCACGGGGAGCAGTTCTTC. Protein: CASSLGADVRHGEQFF.

This sequence joins TRBV3-1 and TRBJ1-2, with a tentative D call TRBD1 (6 bases). V was pared by 4 bases and J by 5 bases, with 14 bases between. The CDR3 contains 14 residues. Germline loops: CDR1 LGHDT, CDR2 YNNKEL (reference sequence). The CDR3 protein is CASSPLGGIYGYTF. The CDR3 DNA reads TGTGCCAGCAGCCCTTTAGGGGGTATTTATGGCTACACCTTC.

This clonotype was seen a single time. J is TRBJ2-5 and V is TRBV15, with TRBD2 identical over 8 bases. V lost 6 bases to trimming and J lost 3 bases; unmatched junction nucleotides: 6. Germline CDR1 reads LNHNV; CDR2 reads YYDKDF (reference sequence). The CDR3 length is 14 residues. The CDR3 loop reads CATSRGGPKETQYF. CDR3 bases: TGTGCCACCAGTCGCGGGGGGCCTAAAGAGACCCAGTACTTC.